A selection of T cell receptor beta chains follows, all from one sample in a study of blood T cell repertoires in COVID-19. Only in-frame clones appear in the TCRdb table, and some are missing; sequencing was by immunoSEQ multiplex PCR. The sample lists 330,000 or so clones; around 87% were seen once. Specimen: PBMCs or T cells enriched from blood (not recorded which). The receptors were gathered from a man in his forties in a cohort exposed to, infected with or recovered from COVID-19 (not recorded which). CDR3s include the opening cysteine and the closing phenylalanine or tryptophan. A D gene is named only where the DNA matches it firmly.

length: 16; V: TRBV7-2; J: TRBJ1-4; D: TRBD1; CDR3: CASSLTTGGVGEKLFF; DNA: TGTGCCAGCAGCCTAACTACAGGGGGCGTTGGTGAAAAACTGTTTTTT
length: 16; V: TRBV5-1; J: TRBJ2-3; D: TRBD2; CDR3: CASSRGLADYTDTQYF; DNA: TGCGCCAGCAGCAGAGGACTAGCGGATTACACAGATACGCAGTATTTT
length: 13; V: TRBV15; J: TRBJ2-1; D: .; CDR3: CATSGSSYNEQFF; DNA: TGTGCCACCAGCGGGAGCTCCTACAATGAGCAGTTCTTC
length: 13; V: TRBV3-1/TRBV3-2; J: TRBJ1-2; D: TRBD1; CDR3: CASSRGQGERDTF; DNA: TGTGCCAGCAGCCGAGGACAGGGGGAGAGGGACACCTTC
length: 16; V: TRBV18; J: TRBJ2-7; D: TRBD1; CDR3: CASSPYRDSQFYEQYF; DNA: TGTGCCAGCTCACCTTACCGGGACAGTCAATTCTACGAGCAGTACTTC
length: 12; V: TRBV5-1; J: TRBJ1-2; D: .; CDR3: CASSLEGFGYTF; DNA: TGCGCCAGCAGCTTAGAGGGTTTCGGCTACACCTTC
length: 14; V: TRBV19; J: TRBJ1-2; D: TRBD1; CDR3: CASSVIGGVYGYTF; DNA: TGTGCCAGTAGCGTCATAGGGGGCGTCTATGGCTACACCTTC
length: 14; V: TRBV10-3; J: TRBJ1-2; D: TRBD1; CDR3: CAISDSTGGDGYTF; DNA: TGTGCCATCAGTGACAGTACAGGGGGCGATGGCTACACCTTC
length: 13; V: TRBV30; J: TRBJ1-5; D: .; CDR3: CAWSFSSDQPQHF; DNA: TGTGCCTGGAGTTTCAGTTCCGATCAGCCCCAGCATTTT
length: 12; V: TRBV2; J: TRBJ2-1; D: TRBD2; CDR3: CASSVSGSEQFF; DNA: TGTGCCAGCAGTGTTAGCGGGAGTGAGCAGTTCTTC
length: 14; V: TRBV25-1; J: TRBJ2-5; D: TRBD2; CDR3: CASSGTSGRETQYF; DNA: TGTGCCAGCAGCGGGACTAGCGGGAGAGAGACCCAGTACTTC
length: 15; V: TRBV10-3; J: TRBJ2-3; D: TRBD2; CDR3: CAIKTSGKDSDTQYF; DNA: TGTGCCATCAAGACTAGCGGGAAAGACTCAGATACGCAGTATTTT
length: 13; V: TRBV5-1; J: TRBJ2-1; D: .; CDR3: CASSDQGQNEQFF; DNA: TGCGCCAGCAGCGATCAGGGGCAAAATGAGCAGTTCTTC
length: 15; V: TRBV5-1; J: TRBJ1-1; D: TRBD1; CDR3: CASSLGTGAGTEAFF; DNA: TGCGCCAGCAGCTTGGGGACAGGGGCGGGCACTGAAGCTTTCTTT
length: 12; V: TRBV2; J: TRBJ2-5; D: .; CDR3: CASGGAEETQYF; DNA: TGTGCCAGCGGCGGGGCTGAGGAGACCCAGTACTTC
length: 12; V: TRBV27; J: TRBJ1-4; D: .; CDR3: CASSHGDEKLFF; DNA: TGTGCCAGCAGTCACGGGGATGAAAAACTGTTTTTT
length: 16; V: TRBV18; J: TRBJ2-5; D: TRBD2; CDR3: CASSPPTSGRRETQYF; DNA: TGTGCCAGCTCACCACCGACTAGCGGGAGACGAGAGACCCAGTACTTC
length: 13; V: TRBV2; J: TRBJ2-4; D: TRBD1; CDR3: CASRGTGSNIQYF; DNA: TGTGCCAGCAGGGGGACAGGATCAAACATTCAGTACTTC